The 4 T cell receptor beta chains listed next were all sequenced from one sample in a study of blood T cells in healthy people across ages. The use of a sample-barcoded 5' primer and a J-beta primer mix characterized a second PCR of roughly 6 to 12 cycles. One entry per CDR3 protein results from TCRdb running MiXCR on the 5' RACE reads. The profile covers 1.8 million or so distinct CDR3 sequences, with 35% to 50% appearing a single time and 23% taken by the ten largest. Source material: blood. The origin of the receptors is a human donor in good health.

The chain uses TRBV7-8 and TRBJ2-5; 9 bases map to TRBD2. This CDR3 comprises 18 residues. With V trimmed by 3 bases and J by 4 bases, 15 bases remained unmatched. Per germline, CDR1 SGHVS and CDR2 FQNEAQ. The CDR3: CASSFGSGGITPLETQYF. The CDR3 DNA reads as TGTGCCAGCAGCTTTGGTAGCGGGGGAATAACACCTCTAGAGACCCAGTACTTC.

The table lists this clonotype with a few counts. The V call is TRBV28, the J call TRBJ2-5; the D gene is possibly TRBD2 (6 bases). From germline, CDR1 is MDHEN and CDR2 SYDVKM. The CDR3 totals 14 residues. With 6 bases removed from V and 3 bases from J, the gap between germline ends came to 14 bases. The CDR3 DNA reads TGTGCCAGCAGGATGAGGCGGGGAGAAGAGACCCAGTACTTC. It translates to CASRMRRGEETQYF.

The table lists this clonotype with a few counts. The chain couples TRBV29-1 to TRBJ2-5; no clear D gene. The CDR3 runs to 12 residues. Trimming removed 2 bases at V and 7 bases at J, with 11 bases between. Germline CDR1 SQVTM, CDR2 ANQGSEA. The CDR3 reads CSVESPVGTQYF. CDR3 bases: TGCAGCGTTGAAAGCCCGGTGGGGACCCAGTACTTC.

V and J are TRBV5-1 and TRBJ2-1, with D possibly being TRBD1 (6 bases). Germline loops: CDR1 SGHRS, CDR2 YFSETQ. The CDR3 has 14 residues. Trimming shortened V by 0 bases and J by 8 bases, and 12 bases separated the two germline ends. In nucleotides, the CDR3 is TGCGCCAGCAGCTTGGCCGGGCAGGGGCATGAGCAGTTCTTC. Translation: CASSLAGQGHEQFF.